The source of this T cell receptor (beta chain) is a study of CD8 T cells in ankylosing spondylitis. This clonotype was counted many times. Antigen unknown. Overall study findings and caveats: Ankylosing spondylitis blood seemed to carry a telltale TCR beta motif made of several highly homologous variants. As reported, disease-linked clones showed significant enrichment in matched ankylosing spondylitis synovial fluid. Earlier work had already found some motif variants in reactive arthritis synovial fluid and blood.

In making TCR beta libraries, quantitative 5'-RACE with molecular barcodes was used. TCRdb re-called the 5' RACE reads through MiXCR, storing one row per CDR3 protein. The data contain around 490,000 distinct CDR3 sequences, roughly 5% of them singletons. This clonotype originated in a male donor with ankylosing spondylitis. Sequencing used blood, either unsorted or a sorted T cell fraction (not recorded which).

As DNA, the CDR3 is TGTGCCAGCAGTCCCGGGACAGTCCCCCTATGGGGCTACACCTTC. It translates to CASSPGTVPLWGYTF. The chain employs TRBV12-3 or TRBV12-4 and TRBJ1-2, with 7 bases identical to TRBD1. Unmatched junction bases numbered 14, after V lost 5 bases and J lost 8 bases. The CDR3 has 15 amino acids.